These 27 T cell receptor beta chains share one sample of origin, sequenced in a study of blood T cell repertoires in COVID-19. Libraries were prepared by immunoSEQ multiplex PCR; TCRdb keeps only in-frame clonotypes and omits some of them. The sample includes about 170,000 clones, 80% to 90% of them seen just once. Sequencing was done on a sample of PBMCs or T cells enriched from blood (not recorded which). These receptors were taken from a woman aged 45-65 years in a cohort exposed to, infected with or recovered from COVID-19 (not recorded which).

J is TRBJ2-5 and V is TRBV2; D ambiguous. CDR1 is SNHLY and CDR2 is FYNNEI in the germline V gene. The ends were cut back, 7 bases at V and 3 bases at J, with 12 bases in the middle. This CDR3 has 13 residues. The chain's CDR3 is CASNVYREETQYF. DNA of the CDR3: TGTGCCAGCAATGTATATAGAGAAGAGACCCAGTACTTC.

This chain links TRBV7-2 with TRBJ1-3; the match to TRBD1 covers 7 bases. CDR3 size: 16 residues. Per the germline V gene, CDR1 is SGHTA and CDR2 is FQGNSA. V was pared by 5 bases and J by 4 bases, with 11 bases of the junction left unmatched. The CDR3 sequence is CASSLQGKNQGNTIYF. As DNA, the CDR3 is TGTGCCAGCAGCCTACAGGGGAAAAATCAGGGAAACACCATATATTTT.

This sequence joins TRBV5-4 and TRBJ2-5; TRBD2 is a possible D gene (6 bases). V was trimmed by 4 bases and J by 0 bases, leaving 7 bases between them. Germline V gene data show CDR1 as SGHNT and CDR2 as YYREEE (reference sequence). This CDR3 comprises 13 residues. This CDR3 reads CASSRDYQETQYF. The CDR3 DNA sequence: TGTGCCAGCAGCCGGGACTACCAAGAGACCCAGTACTTC.

This clone was counted only a few times. The J gene is TRBJ2-1, the V gene TRBV19, with 7 bases fitting TRBD1. After removal of 7 bases from V and 7 bases from J, the junction contained 7 bases not matched to a gene. In germline, CDR1 is LNHDA, CDR2 SQIVND (reference sequence). This CDR3 has 13 amino acids. This CDR3 reads CASNDRATNEQFF. The DNA for the CDR3 is TGTGCCAGTAACGACAGGGCCACGAATGAGCAGTTCTTC.

The rearrangement uses TRBV28 and TRBJ1-2; TRBD1 is a possible D gene (6 bases). V was clipped by 6 bases and J by 4 bases, with 15 bases between them. Germline loops: CDR1 MDHEN, CDR2 SYDVKM. CDR3 length: 14 residues. This CDR3 is CASRPGGGSYGYTF. DNA for the CDR3: TGTGCCAGCAGGCCCGGGGGGGGCAGCTATGGCTACACCTTC.

This clone was picked up one time. This chain connects TRBV27 to TRBJ2-7; 13 nucleotides align to TRBD2. Losses at the gene ends were 2 bases for V and 6 bases for J; bases not matched to a gene: 4. The CDR3 extends over 15 amino acids. Germline lookup yields CDR1 MNHEY and CDR2 SMNVEV (reference sequence). CDR3 in DNA: TGTGCCAGCAGTTTAGGACTAGCGGGAGTTCGCGAGCAGTACTTC. Protein product: CASSLGLAGVREQYF.

The rearrangement uses TRBV7-2 and TRBJ1-2; 7 bases are shared with TRBD1. V was clipped by 5 bases and J by 4 bases; unmatched bases: 7. CDR1 and CDR2 (germline): SGHTA, FQGNSA. There are 14 residues in the CDR3. DNA for the CDR3: TGTGCCAGCAGCCCGGAGGGACAGATCTATGGCTACACCTTC. Amino acids: CASSPEGQIYGYTF.

This chain connects TRBV28 to TRBJ2-5; 15 bases agree with TRBD2. Germline CDR1 and CDR2: MDHEN and SYDVKM. Trimming cost V 5 bases and J 5 bases; bases outside gene matches: 6. This CDR3 comprises 16 residues. The CDR3 loop reads CASSPGLAGGSETQYF. As DNA, the CDR3 is TGTGCCAGCAGTCCCGGACTAGCGGGAGGGAGTGAGACCCAGTACTTC.

The chain recombines TRBV24-1 with TRBJ2-1, with TRBD2 matching over 8 bases. Germline V gives CDR1 KGHDR, CDR2 SFDVKD. Trimming at V came to 3 bases and at J to 9 bases, leaving 12 bases not matched to a gene. CDR3 size: 16 residues. CDR3 nucleotide sequence: TGTGCCACCAGTGATCCACCCGGGAGGGACCGTTCTGAGCAGTTCTTC. Protein product: CATSDPPGRDRSEQFF.

This clone was detected a few times. The chain carries TRBV4-1 and TRBJ1-1, with a weak D call TRBD1 (6 bases). The CDR3 totals 15 residues. Trimming pared 0 bases from V and 1 base from J, leaving 9 bases between. Germline V lookup: CDR1 MGHRA, CDR2 YSYEKL. The DNA for the CDR3 is TGCGCCAGCAGCCAAGAGGACAGACAGAACACTGAAGCTTTCTTT. Encoded protein: CASSQEDRQNTEAFF.

This chain links TRBV7-3 with TRBJ2-7; a weak D match, TRBD2 (6 bases). The CDR3 has 15 residues. The V end was cut by 4 bases, the J end by 6 bases, with 19 bases between. CDR1 is SGHTA and CDR2 is FQGTGA in the germline V gene. The CDR3 nucleotides read TGTGCCAGCAGCTCGCAACGGGGGTGGGCTAGCGAGCAGTACTTC. Amino acid sequence: CASSSQRGWASEQYF.

The V gene is TRBV30, the J gene TRBJ2-7, with D possibly matching TRBD1 (6 bases). Germline CDR1 is GTSNPN and CDR2 is SVGIG (reference sequence). The V end lost 5 bases, the J end lost 7 bases, and 15 bases lay between the germline ends. The CDR3 length is 12 residues. The CDR3 region is CAWGGARQEQYF. CDR3 in DNA: TGTGCCTGGGGGGGCGCCCGGCAGGAGCAGTACTTC.

The genes are TRBV3-1 (or the pseudogene TRBV3-2) and TRBJ2-3, with TRBD2 identical over 11 bases. This CDR3 is 17 amino acids long. Germline assignment: CDR1 LGHDT and CDR2 YNNKEL (reference sequence). V shed 3 bases and J 0 bases; nucleotides not matched to a gene: 5. CDR3 DNA sequence: TGTGCCAGCAGCCAGATAGCGGGGGGGTCTAGCACAGATACGCAGTATTTT. It encodes CASSQIAGGSSTDTQYF.

The rearrangement joins TRBV4-3 to TRBJ1-6; D gene unclear. Looked up from germline, CDR1 is LGHNA and CDR2 is YSLEER. The ends were cut back, 0 bases at V and 1 base at J, with 10 bases in the middle. This CDR3 is built from 17 residues. The CDR3 sequence is CASSQEAGLSYNSPLHF. In nucleotides, the CDR3 is TGCGCCAGCAGCCAAGAAGCAGGACTATCCTATAATTCACCCCTCCACTTT.

CDR3 nucleotide sequence: TGTGCCAGCAGTCTACAGGGCTATAATGAAAAACTGTTTTTT. Translated, it gives CASSLQGYNEKLFF. The chain recombines TRBV2 with TRBJ1-4; possible D gene TRBD1, 6 bases. Germline V lookup: CDR1 SNHLY, CDR2 FYNNEI. V was pared by 5 bases and J by 4 bases, with 11 bases between. The CDR3 contains 14 residues.

J is TRBJ1-5 and V is TRBV6-6; tentative D call: TRBD1 (6 bases). Germline values: CDR1 MNHNY, CDR2 SVGAGI (reference sequence). Trimming stripped 6 bases from V and 7 bases from J, with 13 bases between. The CDR3 totals 13 residues. The DNA of the CDR3 is TGTGCCAGCAGCCCCACGACAGGCCAGCCCCAGCATTTT. Encoded protein: CASSPTTGQPQHF.

V and J are TRBV5-1 and TRBJ2-3; TRBD1 agrees at 10 bases. The germline V gene encodes CDR1 SGHRS and CDR2 YFSETQ. Unmatched junction bases numbered 4, after V lost 1 base and J lost 2 bases. The CDR3 is 16 residues long. The CDR3 bases are TGCGCCAGCAGCTTGACCGGGACAGGGGTCACAGATACGCAGTATTTT. Its translation is CASSLTGTGVTDTQYF.

The rearrangement links TRBV5-1 to TRBJ1-4; no clear D. In germline, CDR1 is SGHRS, CDR2 YFSETQ. The CDR3 consists of 14 residues. V was pared by 4 bases and J by 2 bases, with 9 bases between. The CDR3 loop is CASSMGTTNEKLFF. DNA for the CDR3: TGCGCCAGCAGCATGGGTACTACTAATGAAAAACTGTTTTTT.

The chain links TRBV28 to TRBJ1-6; D call uncertain. CDR3 length: 11 amino acids. Trimming took off 3 bases at V and 9 bases at J, with 3 bases between the two ends. Germline CDR1 and CDR2: MDHEN and SYDVKM. CDR3 sequence (DNA): TGTGCCAGCAGTTTCTCTTCACCCCTCCACTTT. The encoded protein is CASSFSSPLHF. Using reference TRBV28 and TRBJ1-6 for the parts outside the CDR3, the full variable domain is DVKVTQSSRYLVKRTGEKVFLECVQDMDHENMFWYRQDPGLGLRLIYFSYDVKMKEKGDIPEGYSVSREKKERFSLILESASTNQTSMYLCASSFSSPLHFGNGTRLTVT.

In its sample, this clone was seen once. This chain uses TRBV18 with TRBJ1-2; maybe TRBD1 (5 bases). Trimming removed 2 bases from V and 6 bases from J, with 40 bases in between. The CDR3 totals 23 residues. Germline CDR1 and CDR2: KGHSH and LQKENI. The CDR3: CASSPSLGGISAPGSSRPDGYTF. In DNA, the CDR3 is TGTGCCAGCTCACCATCGCTGGGGGGGATAAGCGCTCCGGGGTCTAGTCGTCCGGATGGCTACACCTTC. Together with reference TRBV18 and TRBJ1-2, the CDR3 gives the full variable domain: NAGVMQNPRHLVRRRGQEARLRCSPMKGHSHVYWYRQLPEEGLKFMVYLQKENIIDESGMPKERFSAEFPKEGPSILRIQQVVRGDSAAYFCASSPSLGGISAPGSSRPDGYTFGSGTRLTVV.

This chain connects TRBV4-1 to TRBJ2-7; the D gene is possibly TRBD2 (6 bases). CDR1 is MGHRA and CDR2 is YSYEKL in the germline V gene. V dropped 4 bases and J dropped 0 bases, with 19 bases sitting between them. The CDR3 runs to 17 residues. CDR3 DNA sequence: TGCGCCAGCAGCCCCCTGGGTGAGCGGGTGGGCTCCTACGAGCAGTACTTC. Translation gives CASSPLGERVGSYEQYF.

This clone was seen once. The chain joins TRBV28 to TRBJ2-6; D is unclear. This CDR3 region has 15 residues. The V gene lost 3 bases and the J gene lost 0 bases, with 6 bases spanning the gap. CDR1 MDHEN and CDR2 SYDVKM come from the germline V gene. CDR3: CASSFVGSGANVLTF. The CDR3 DNA reads as TGTGCCAGCAGTTTTGTCGGCTCTGGGGCCAACGTCCTGACTTTC.

Of note for this clone: One end of the junction is discordant with germline, which a read error may explain. The V and J genes are TRBV5-6 and TRBJ2-7, with a possible D match to TRBD1 (5 bases). This CDR3 has 15 amino acids. Germline values: CDR1 SGHDT, CDR2 YYEEEE. CDR3 nucleotides: TGTGCCAGCAGTAGAGGCCAGGGTAATCCCTACAAGCAGTACTTC. This codes for CASSRGQGNPYKQYF.

As DNA, the CDR3 is TGTGCCAGCAGTTTCCGGGGACTAGGTTGGGGTAGCACAGATACGCAGTATTTT. Protein product: CASSFRGLGWGSTDTQYF. This chain links TRBV27 with TRBJ2-3; TRBD2 agrees at 8 bases. The V segment lost 3 bases and the J segment 0 bases; nucleotides outside the gene matches: 11. The CDR3 consists of 18 residues. The V gene's germline CDR1 is MNHEY and CDR2 SMNVEV (reference sequence).

The CDR3 is CASSSKTGGGGNTIYF. CDR3 in DNA: TGTGCCAGCAGCAGCAAGACAGGGGGCGGAGGAAACACCATATATTTT. V is TRBV5-4 and J is TRBJ1-3, with 10 bases identical to TRBD1. The germline V gene has CDR1 SGHNT and CDR2 YYREEE (reference sequence). The V segment lost 4 bases and the J segment 4 bases; nucleotides outside the gene matches: 8. This CDR3 contains 16 residues.

This chain links TRBV10-2 with TRBJ1-2; unclear D gene. Trimming took 3 bases from V and 0 from J, leaving 14 bases between them. Germline-derived CDR1 and CDR2 are WSHSY and SAAADI. CDR3 length: 16 residues. CDR3 in amino acids: CASSEVGASANYGYTF. CDR3 coding DNA: TGCGCCAGCAGTGAAGTGGGAGCCTCAGCTAACTATGGCTACACCTTC.

The rearrangement links TRBV7-9 to TRBJ1-2; D is uncertain. Germline V gives CDR1 SEHNR, CDR2 FQNEAQ (reference sequence). The CDR3 consists of 14 residues. The V gene lost 1 base and the J gene lost 4 bases, with 10 bases spanning the gap. This CDR3 reads CASSLESVIYGYTF. The DNA of the CDR3 is TGTGCCAGCAGCTTAGAGTCGGTGATCTATGGCTACACCTTC.